Listed below are T cell receptor beta chains from one sample, sequenced in a study of blood T cells in healthy people across ages. TCRdb re-analysed the 5' RACE reads in MiXCR, keeping a single row per CDR3 protein. The sample shows 1.5 million to 2 million distinct CDR3 sequences, about two fifths of them seen only once. Sequencing used blood. The receptors were gathered from a human donor in good health. Each CDR3 is given with its conserved first and last residue. A D gene is named only where the DNA matches it firmly. The size entry is marked missing in some rows and otherwise reads once, few, many or a size class.

many	NA	TRBJ1-2	17	TRBV6-2/TRBV6-3	CASSYSTLRSTYYGYTF	TGTGCCAGCAGTTACTCGACCCTACGGTCCACTTACTATGGCTACACCTTC
NA	NA	TRBJ1-5	16	TRBV4-2	CASSQAGQYSNQPQHF	TGTGCCAGCAGCCAAGCAGGACAGTATAGCAATCAGCCCCAGCATTTT
NA	NA	TRBJ2-5	15	TRBV19	CASSTTGGDQETQYF	TGTGCCAGTAGTACAACAGGGGGGGATCAAGAGACCCAGTACTTC
few	NA	TRBJ1-1	15	TRBV20-1	CSARVRALMNTEAFF	TGCAGTGCTAGAGTCCGGGCCTTGATGAACACTGAAGCTTTCTTT
many	TRBD1	TRBJ1-5	19	TRBV10-3	CAISESEGARSDSNQPQHF	TGTGCCATCAGTGAGTCGGAGGGGGCGAGGTCCGATAGCAATCAGCCCCAGCATTTT
NA	TRBD1	TRBJ2-1	16	TRBV9	CASSVDQGDYFNEQFF	TGTGCCAGCAGCGTAGACCAGGGGGATTACTTCAATGAGCAGTTCTTC
NA	NA	TRBJ1-4	14	TRBV12-3/TRBV12-4	CASSDRDLGEKLFF	TGTGCCAGCAGTGACCGGGACCTCGGTGAAAAACTGTTTTTT
few	NA	TRBJ1-1	14	TRBV9	CASSVVLGDTEAFF	TGTGCCAGCAGCGTAGTATTAGGAGACACTGAAGCTTTCTTT
many	TRBD1	TRBJ2-1	15	TRBV20-1	CSASGTVISYNEQFF	TGCAGTGCTTCCGGGACAGTTATCTCCTACAATGAGCAGTTCTTC
NA	NA	TRBJ2-2	12	TRBV29-1	CSVGGSTGELFF	TGCAGCGTTGGGGGGAGCACCGGGGAGCTGTTTTTT
NA	TRBD2	TRBJ2-1	21	TRBV7-8	CASSWGAREGSSPPPYNEQFF	TGTGCCAGCAGCTGGGGTGCGCGGGAGGGCAGTTCGCCCCCCCCCTACAATGAGCAGTTCTTC
NA	TRBD2	TRBJ2-1	15	TRBV5-4	CASKIGGSPYNEQFF	TGTGCCAGCAAAATCGGGGGGTCGCCCTACAATGAGCAGTTCTTC
NA	NA	TRBJ1-6	13	TRBV7-8	CASSLRPHSPLHF	TGTGCCAGCAGCTTACGGCCCCATTCACCCCTCCACTTT
NA	TRBD1	TRBJ2-1	13	TRBV24-1	CATSDLPGQGVFF	TGTGCCACCAGTGATTTACCGGGACAGGGTGTGTTCTTC
NA	NA	TRBJ2-1	16	TRBV20-1	CSAPRPLGQIYNEQFF	TGCAGTGCTCCCCGGCCGCTGGGTCAAATCTACAATGAGCAGTTCTTC
NA	TRBD2	TRBJ2-3	19	TRBV27	CASSLLSGGLAGDTDTQYF	TGTGCCAGCAGTTTATTATCGGGGGGACTAGCGGGGGACACAGATACGCAGTATTTT
NA	NA	TRBJ1-5	12	TRBV28	CATNRVYEPQHF	TGTGCCACCAACAGAGTGTACGAACCCCAGCATTTT
NA	TRBD1	TRBJ2-1	16	TRBV12-3/TRBV12-4	CASSLDRGVIYNEQFF	TGTGCCAGCAGTTTAGACAGGGGGGTAATCTACAATGAGCAGTTCTTC
NA	NA	TRBJ1-1	15	TRBV7-2	CASSHLAGTYTEAFF	TGTGCCAGCAGCCACCTAGCAGGGACCTACACTGAAGCTTTCTTT
many	TRBD1	TRBJ2-1	14	TRBV29-1	CSYAPGTGGLEQFF	TGCAGCTATGCACCCGGGACAGGGGGCCTTGAGCAGTTCTTC
many	TRBD2	TRBJ2-1	15	TRBV20-1	CSAPPGGSTYNEQFF	TGCAGTGCTCCCCCGGGGGGTAGTACCTACAATGAGCAGTTCTTC
NA	TRBD2	TRBJ2-1	16	TRBV7-2	CASTTAGGASYNEQFF	TGTGCCAGCACTACGGCGGGGGGGGCGTCCTACAATGAGCAGTTCTTC
NA	NA	TRBJ1-5	12	TRBV6-2/TRBV6-3	CASSSGWQPQHF	TGTGCCAGCAGTTCGGGGTGGCAGCCCCAGCATTTT
NA	NA	TRBJ1-1	14	TRBV6-5	CASSYSRRNTEAFF	TGTGCCAGCAGTTACTCGAGAAGGAACACTGAAGCTTTCTTT
NA	NA	TRBJ1-2	14	TRBV5-4	CANSRPAGLGGYTF	TGTGCCAACAGCAGGCCGGCCGGTCTTGGTGGCTACACCTTC
NA	TRBD2	TRBJ2-7	16	TRBV2	CASSPGTSGSYYEQYF	TGTGCCAGCAGTCCCGGGACTAGCGGGAGCTATTACGAGCAGTACTTC
few	TRBD2	TRBJ2-3	14	TRBV12-3/TRBV12-4	CASERGPYTDTQYF	TGTGCCAGTGAGCGGGGCCCTTACACAGATACGCAGTATTTT
many	NA	TRBJ2-3	14	TRBV29-1	CSVEGTIQPDTQYF	TGCAGCGTTGAGGGGACGATTCAACCAGATACGCAGTATTTT
few	NA	TRBJ2-3	14	TRBV7-9	CASSISTSGDTQYF	TGTGCCAGCAGCATCTCTACCTCCGGGGATACGCAGTATTTT
NA	NA	TRBJ1-2	19	TRBV10-3	CAISDPVRTSVRQGGGYTF	TGTGCCATCAGTGATCCTGTCCGAACCTCCGTAAGGCAGGGTGGAGGCTACACCTTC
few	TRBD2	TRBJ2-7	12	TRBV5-1	CASSPGTIEQYF	TGCGCCAGCAGTCCAGGGACTATAGAGCAGTACTTC
NA	NA	TRBJ1-1	13	TRBV29-1	CSGAGFRNTEAFF	TGCAGCGGTGCAGGGTTCCGGAACACTGAAGCTTTCTTT
few	TRBD2	TRBJ2-3	17	TRBV4-3	CASSQLLLAGGTDTQYF	TGCGCCAGCAGCCAATTACTGCTAGCGGGGGGTACAGATACGCAGTATTTT
few	NA	TRBJ2-3	17	TRBV5-1	CASSPPLVSGGTDTQYF	TGCGCCAGCAGCCCCCCTCTGGTCTCCGGAGGCACAGATACGCAGTATTTT
NA	TRBD1	TRBJ2-7	15	TRBV11-2	CASSPGQGVSYEQYF	TGTGCCAGCAGCCCGGGACAGGGGGTATCCTACGAGCAGTACTTC
few	NA	TRBJ1-2	13	TRBV29-1	CSVEVGDNYGYTF	TGCAGCGTTGAAGTCGGAGACAACTATGGCTACACCTTC
NA	TRBD1	TRBJ2-7	12	TRBV10-3	CATRQGAYEQYF	TGTGCCACTAGACAGGGGGCCTACGAGCAGTACTTC
NA	TRBD1	TRBJ1-5	16	TRBV20-1	CSAAPHRGLINQPQHF	TGCAGTGCTGCACCACACAGGGGGCTGATCAATCAGCCCCAGCATTTT
NA	NA	TRBJ1-2	15	TRBV20-1	CSAREAGFVNYGYTF	TGCAGTGCTAGAGAGGCAGGTTTTGTCAACTATGGCTACACCTTC
NA	NA	TRBJ2-2	15	TRBV5-1	CASSLVNKNTGELFF	TGCGCCAGCAGCTTGGTGAACAAGAACACCGGGGAGCTGTTTTTT
many	TRBD2	TRBJ2-5	17	TRBV13	CASSSPLSGGLQETQYF	TGTGCCAGCAGCTCCCCCCTGAGCGGGGGACTCCAAGAGACCCAGTACTTC
once	NA	TRBJ2-1	16	TRBV20-1	CSAEDRASGAGDEQFF	TGCAGTGCCGAGGACAGGGCTAGCGGGGCAGGGGATGAGCAGTTCTTC
NA	NA	TRBJ2-1	15	TRBV11-1	CASSLSGGRILEQFF	TGTGCCAGCAGCTTATCGGGGGGCCGCATCCTTGAGCAGTTCTTC
few	NA	TRBJ2-7	14	TRBV18	CASSYDTYSYEQYF	TGTGCCAGCTCCTACGACACTTACTCCTACGAGCAGTACTTC
few	NA	TRBJ2-3	15	TRBV7-2	CASSLVGFGTDTQYF	TGTGCCAGCAGCTTGGTGGGGTTCGGCACAGATACGCAGTATTTT
NA	NA	TRBJ2-1	15	TRBV7-3	CASREGGESYNEQFF	TGTGCCAGCAGGGAGGGGGGCGAGAGCTACAATGAGCAGTTCTTC
NA	NA	TRBJ1-2	14	TRBV4-1	CASSQGPNLHGYTF	TGCGCCAGCAGCCAGGGACCGAATTTGCATGGCTACACCTTC
NA	TRBD1	TRBJ1-6	13	TRBV7-3	CASSSGTGTPLHF	TGTGCCAGCAGCTCCGGGACAGGGACACCCCTCCACTTT
NA	NA	TRBJ2-2	12	TRBV29-1	CSVDSNTGELFF	TGCAGCGTTGACAGCAACACCGGGGAGCTGTTTTTT
NA	NA	TRBJ1-2	13	TRBV2	CASRRSADGGYTF	TGTGCCAGCAGACGATCCGCCGACGGTGGCTACACCTTC
few	NA	TRBJ2-5	16	TRBV4-1	CASSQASRGREETQYF	TGCGCCAGCAGCCAGGCCTCCCGGGGGCGAGAAGAGACCCAGTACTTC
many	TRBD1	TRBJ2-4	13	TRBV29-1	CSVTPGQGGEQYF	TGCAGCGTTACCCCGGGACAGGGGGGTGAGCAGTACTTC
NA	TRBD2	TRBJ2-5	19	TRBV11-2	CASSRRGVTPGLQEETQYF	TGTGCCAGCAGCCGCCGGGGGGTCACTCCGGGACTACAAGAAGAGACCCAGTACTTC
NA	TRBD2	TRBJ2-5	14	TRBV20-1	CSASAAGVGETQYF	TGCAGTGCTAGCGCAGCGGGGGTAGGCGAGACCCAGTACTTC
many	NA	TRBJ1-2	15	TRBV7-9	CASSLAGGTNYGYTF	TGTGCCAGCAGCTTAGCGGGAGGAACTAACTATGGCTACACCTTC
NA	NA	TRBJ2-7	15	TRBV29-1	CSGTIAGQGLYEQYF	TGCAGCGGGACAATAGCGGGACAGGGATTATACGAGCAGTACTTC
few	TRBD1	TRBJ1-2	15	TRBV10-3	CAISEGTGTLYGYTF	TGTGCCATCAGTGAAGGGACAGGGACTCTCTATGGCTACACCTTC
NA	TRBD2	TRBJ2-1	18	TRBV28	CASSPPGLADLAYNEQFF	TGTGCCAGCAGTCCCCCGGGACTAGCGGACCTCGCCTACAATGAGCAGTTCTTC
NA	TRBD1	TRBJ1-2	15	TRBV28	CASSMDREAFYGYTF	TGTGCCAGCAGCATGGACAGGGAGGCGTTCTATGGCTACACCTTC
once	TRBD1	TRBJ1-5	12	TRBV5-5	CASSISGGPQHF	TGTGCCAGCAGCATATCAGGGGGGCCCCAGCATTTT